This TCR beta chain was identified in a study of regulatory T cells in long-lasting Graves disease. With iRepertoire HTBI primers and Arm-PCR of CDR3 regions, TCR beta libraries were built. Each CDR3 protein gets one entry after TCRdb re-called the multiplex PCR reads with MiXCR. The table has roughly 510,000 distinct CDR3 sequences, about 16% seen once; the top ten hold 12%. As to time point: newly diagnosed GD, antithyroid drugs for less than 3 months. PBMC-extracted RNA yielded the TCR library. This same sample was also part of a study on T cells in Graves' hyperthyroidism and ophthalmopathy.

The receptor's source is a man younger than 30 with Graves disease. The sample here was peripheral blood mononuclear cells (PBMCs), taken at new diagnosis, from a patient treated with antithyroid drugs.

CDR3 amino acids: CSARSGTRADLTQYF. CDR3 bases: TGCAGTGCTAGATCGGGAACCCGAGCGGATCTGACCCAGTACTTC. The chain has TRBV20-1 and TRBJ2-5; D is perhaps TRBD2 (5 bases). Looked up from germline, CDR1 is DFQATT and CDR2 is SNEGSKA (reference sequence). The germline V and J ends were trimmed by 2 bases and 7 bases, with 20 bases remaining between them. The CDR3 is 15 residues long.